These 16 T cell receptor beta chains originate from one sample sequenced in a study of siplizumab effects on memory and regulatory T cells. Only in-frame clones appear in the TCRdb table, and some are missing; sequencing was by immunoSEQ multiplex PCR. The sample has tens of thousands of clones; approximately 93% are singletons. Sequencing input: CD8+ T cells sorted from blood. The receptors originated from a human donor in good health.

The V call is TRBV13, the J call TRBJ2-3; tentative D call: TRBD2 (6 bases). V shed 5 bases and J shed 2 bases, with 17 bases lying between them. The CDR3 runs 16 residues. Per the germline V gene, CDR1 is PRHDT and CDR2 is FYEKMQ (reference sequence). The CDR3: CASSTAGTSYTDTQYF. The CDR3 DNA reads TGTGCCAGCAGCACAGCCGGGACTTCATACACAGATACGCAGTATTTT.

The rearrangement joins TRBV19 to TRBJ1-2; 8 bases map to TRBD1. This CDR3 contains 17 residues. Germline CDR1 reads LNHDA; CDR2 reads SQIVND (reference sequence). The trim removed 1 base at V and 2 bases at J, leaving 9 bases unmatched. CDR3 bases: TGTGCCAGTAGTATAGGGTCTTGGACAGGGCTGAACTATGGCTACACCTTC. Encoded protein: CASSIGSWTGLNYGYTF.

The chain links TRBV29-1 to TRBJ1-1; unclear D gene. V lost 7 bases to trimming and J lost 1 base, with 10 bases between them. Germline V lookup: CDR1 SQVTM, CDR2 ANQGSEA. This CDR3 is 12 amino acids long. The CDR3 bases are TGCAGCGCCCTAAGACAGAACACTGAAGCTTTCTTT. Encoded protein: CSALRQNTEAFF.

The chain combines TRBV29-1 with TRBJ2-2; no clear D gene. CDR1 and CDR2 from the germline V gene are SQVTM and ANQGSEA. V lost 6 bases and J lost 7, with 9 bases in between. The CDR3 is 11 amino acids. Written as DNA, the CDR3 is TGCAGCGTCCTGGTCGGCGGGGAGCTGTTTTTT. It is translated as CSVLVGGELFF.

The chain is built from TRBV9 and TRBJ1-2, with 7 positions matching TRBD1. V gave up 0 bases and J gave up 2 bases; unmatched junction bases: 7. The V gene's germline CDR1 is SGDLS and CDR2 YYNGEE. The CDR3 covers 16 residues. Here the CDR3 reads CASSVAPKGQNYGYTF. The CDR3 bases are TGTGCCAGCAGCGTAGCGCCTAAGGGACAGAACTATGGCTACACCTTC.

Turning to this clone: The sample carries other DNA sequences with the same CDR3. CDR3: CASSQGNTGELFF. Written as DNA, the CDR3 is TGCGCCAGCAGCCAGGGTAACACCGGGGAGCTGTTTTTT. V and J are TRBV4-1 and TRBJ2-2, with unresolved D. The CDR3 sequence is 13 residues long. Germline CDR1 is MGHRA and CDR2 is YSYEKL. Trimming removed 3 bases from V and 2 bases from J, with 4 bases in between.

The chain uses TRBV5-1 and TRBJ2-7; 8 bases fit TRBD1. The trim removed 1 base at V and 6 bases at J, leaving 6 bases unmatched. This CDR3 has 14 amino acids. Looked up from germline, CDR1 is SGHRS and CDR2 is YFSETQ. CDR3 amino acids: CASSLRQGTIEQYF. In nucleotides, the CDR3 is TGCGCCAGCAGCTTGAGACAGGGGACCATCGAGCAGTACTTC.

The rearrangement links TRBV6-1 to TRBJ2-1; TRBD1 matches at 9 bases. The CDR3 length is 15 residues. Germline CDR1 is MNHNS and CDR2 is SASEGT. V trimming: 6 bases; J trimming: 0 bases; junction bases outside the gene matches: 3. CDR3 protein: CASRTGGYSYNEQFF. In nucleotides, the CDR3 is TGTGCCAGCAGGACAGGGGGTTACTCCTACAATGAGCAGTTCTTC.

This clone was recorded a few times. The chain employs TRBV5-6 and TRBJ2-3, with 11 positions matching TRBD1. J gave up 4 bases and V 4 bases, and 2 bases lay outside the gene matches. Looked up from germline, CDR1 is SGHDT and CDR2 is YYEEEE. CDR3 length equals 14 residues. The CDR3 bases are TGTGCCAGCAGCCTGGGACAGGGGGCAGATACGCAGTATTTT. Translated, it gives CASSLGQGADTQYF.

This rearrangement joins TRBV5-1 to TRBJ2-2, with D uncertain. CDR3 length: 16 amino acids. V was shortened by 4 bases and J by 4 bases, with 17 bases between the two germline ends. The V gene's germline CDR1 is SGHRS and CDR2 YFSETQ. The DNA of the CDR3 is TGCGCCAGCAGCGGCATCAACAGAGAAGCCACCGGGGAGCTGTTTTTT. It codes for CASSGINREATGELFF.

The V and J genes are TRBV6-5 and TRBJ2-5; 7 bases agree with TRBD1. V trimming: 7 bases; J trimming: 2 bases; junction bases outside the gene matches: 10. This CDR3 has 15 residues. Germline V gene lookup returns CDR1 MNHEY and CDR2 SVGAGI. The CDR3 region is CASTLSGGRQETQYF. The CDR3 region has the DNA TGTGCCAGCACACTATCAGGGGGAAGACAAGAGACCCAGTACTTC.

V and J are TRBV9 and TRBJ2-5; D is unclear. CDR3 size: 14 residues. In germline, CDR1 is SGDLS, CDR2 YYNGEE. V was trimmed by 0 bases and J by 2 bases, leaving 8 bases between them. CDR3 sequence: CASSVVQKQETQYF. The CDR3 DNA sequence: TGTGCCAGCAGCGTAGTCCAGAAGCAAGAGACCCAGTACTTC.

This chain connects TRBV18 to TRBJ1-1; D gene uncertain. In germline, CDR1 is KGHSH, CDR2 LQKENI. Trimming removed 3 bases from V and 1 base from J, with 6 bases in between. The CDR3 spans 13 residues. CDR3 in DNA: TGTGCCAGCTCACCCCCTCGGAACACTGAAGCTTTCTTT. Amino acids: CASSPPRNTEAFF.

This clone was seen a single time. V gene TRBV9 combines with J gene TRBJ2-1, with a weak D call TRBD2 (6 bases). Trimming took off 2 bases at V and 8 bases at J, with 11 bases between the two ends. This CDR3 has 13 residues. Germline V gene data show CDR1 as SGDLS and CDR2 as YYNGEE. CDR3 residues: CASSVGGGDEQFF. DNA of the CDR3: TGTGCCAGCAGCGTGGGGGGAGGAGATGAGCAGTTCTTC.

This rearrangement joins TRBV4-1 to TRBJ1-5; D uncertain. V was pared by 4 bases and J by 5 bases, with 12 bases between. CDR1 and CDR2 from the germline V gene are MGHRA and YSYEKL. The CDR3 runs 14 residues. The CDR3 region has the DNA TGCGCCAGCAGCCCCCTCCTGGGAGATCAGCCCCAGCATTTT. Its protein product is CASSPLLGDQPQHF.

This chain joins TRBV15 and TRBJ1-4, with 7 nucleotides matching TRBD1. The germline gives CDR1 LNHNV, CDR2 YYDKDF (reference sequence). V trimming: 3 bases; J trimming: 7 bases; junction bases outside the gene matches: 11. The CDR3 contains 16 residues. The CDR3 here is CATSSSDRAVGEKLFF. The DNA of the CDR3 is TGTGCCACCAGCAGCTCCGACAGGGCGGTAGGTGAAAAACTGTTTTTT.